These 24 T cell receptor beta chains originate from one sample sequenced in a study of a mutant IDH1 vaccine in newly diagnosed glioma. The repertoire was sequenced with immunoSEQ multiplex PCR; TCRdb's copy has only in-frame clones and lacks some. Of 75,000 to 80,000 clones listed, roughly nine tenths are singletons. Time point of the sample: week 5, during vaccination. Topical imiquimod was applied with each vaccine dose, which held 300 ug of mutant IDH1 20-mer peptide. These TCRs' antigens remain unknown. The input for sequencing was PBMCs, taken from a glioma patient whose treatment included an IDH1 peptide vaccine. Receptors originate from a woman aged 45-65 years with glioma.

CDR3 loop: CASSVGPGLSYEQYF. For the CDR3, the DNA is TGTGCCAGCAGCGTAGGCCCAGGGCTCTCCTACGAGCAGTACTTC. This chain joins TRBV9 and TRBJ2-7; the D gene is possibly TRBD1 (5 bases). Between the trimmed V and J ends, which lost 0 bases and 0 bases, there was a span of 10 bases. Germline values: CDR1 SGDLS, CDR2 YYNGEE. This CDR3 region has 15 residues.

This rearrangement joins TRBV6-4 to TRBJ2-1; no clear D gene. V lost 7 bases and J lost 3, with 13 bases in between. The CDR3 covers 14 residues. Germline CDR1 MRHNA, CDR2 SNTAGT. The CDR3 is CASTGRVFYNEQFF. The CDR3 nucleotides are TGTGCCAGCACCGGACGAGTATTCTACAATGAGCAGTTCTTC.

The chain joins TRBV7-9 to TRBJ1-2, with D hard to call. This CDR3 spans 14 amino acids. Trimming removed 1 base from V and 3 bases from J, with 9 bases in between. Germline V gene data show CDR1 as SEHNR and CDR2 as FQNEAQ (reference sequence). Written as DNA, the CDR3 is TGTGCCAGCAGCTTAGTAGGCAAGGACTATGGCTACACCTTC. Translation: CASSLVGKDYGYTF.

In nucleotides, the CDR3 is TGTGCCAGCAGTTCTACCGCCGGGACAGGTGAAGCTTTCTTT. This gives the protein CASSSTAGTGEAFF. The rearrangement uses TRBV7-2 and TRBJ1-1; TRBD1 agrees at 8 bases. V was pared by 6 bases and J by 7 bases, with 10 bases of the junction left unmatched. Germline V gene data show CDR1 as SGHTA and CDR2 as FQGNSA. This CDR3 spans 14 amino acids.

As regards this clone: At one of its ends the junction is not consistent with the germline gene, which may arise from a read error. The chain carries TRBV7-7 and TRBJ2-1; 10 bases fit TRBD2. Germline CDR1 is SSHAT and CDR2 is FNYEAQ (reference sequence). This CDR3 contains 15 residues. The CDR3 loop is CASSLRTSGYNEQFF. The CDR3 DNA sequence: TGTGCTAGCAGCTTACGGACTAGCGGCTACAATGAGCAGTTCTTC.

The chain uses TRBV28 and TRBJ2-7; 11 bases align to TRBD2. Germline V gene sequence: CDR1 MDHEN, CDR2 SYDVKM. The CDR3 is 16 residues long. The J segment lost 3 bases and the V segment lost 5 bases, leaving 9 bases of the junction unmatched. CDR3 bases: TGTGCCAGCAGTACCTCCGGGACTAGCGGTGACTACGAGCAGTACTTC. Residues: CASSTSGTSGDYEQYF.

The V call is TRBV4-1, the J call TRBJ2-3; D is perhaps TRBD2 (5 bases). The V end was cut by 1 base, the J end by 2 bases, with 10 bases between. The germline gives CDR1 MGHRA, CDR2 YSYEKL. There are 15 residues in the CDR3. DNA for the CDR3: TGCGCCAGCAGCCAAGGAGGGCGGGCCACAGATACGCAGTATTTT. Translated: CASSQGGRATDTQYF.

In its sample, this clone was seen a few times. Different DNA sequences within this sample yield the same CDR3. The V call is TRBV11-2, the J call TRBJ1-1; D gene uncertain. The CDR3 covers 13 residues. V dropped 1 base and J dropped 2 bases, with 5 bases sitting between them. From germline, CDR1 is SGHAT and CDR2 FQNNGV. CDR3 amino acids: CASSLGGNTEAFF. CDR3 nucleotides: TGTGCCAGCAGCTTAGGGGGTAACACTGAAGCTTTCTTT.

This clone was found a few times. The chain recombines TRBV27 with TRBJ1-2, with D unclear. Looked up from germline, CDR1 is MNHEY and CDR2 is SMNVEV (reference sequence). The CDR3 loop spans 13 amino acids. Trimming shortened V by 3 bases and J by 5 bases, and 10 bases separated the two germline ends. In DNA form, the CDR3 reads TGTGCCAGCAGTTTCAGCCCAGGATATGGCTACACCTTC. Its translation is CASSFSPGYGYTF.

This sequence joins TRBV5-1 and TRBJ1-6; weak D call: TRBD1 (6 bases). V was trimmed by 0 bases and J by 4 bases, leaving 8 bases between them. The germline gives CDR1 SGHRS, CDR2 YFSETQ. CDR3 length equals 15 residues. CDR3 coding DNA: TGCGCCAGCAGCTTGGACAGGGTATATAATTCACCCCTCCACTTT. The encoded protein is CASSLDRVYNSPLHF.

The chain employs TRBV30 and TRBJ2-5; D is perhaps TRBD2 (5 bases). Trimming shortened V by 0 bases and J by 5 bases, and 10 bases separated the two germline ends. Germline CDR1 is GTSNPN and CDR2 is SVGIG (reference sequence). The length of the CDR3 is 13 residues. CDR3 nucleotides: TGTGCCTGGAGTGTAGAGGGTTGGGAGACCCAGTACTTC. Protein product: CAWSVEGWETQYF.

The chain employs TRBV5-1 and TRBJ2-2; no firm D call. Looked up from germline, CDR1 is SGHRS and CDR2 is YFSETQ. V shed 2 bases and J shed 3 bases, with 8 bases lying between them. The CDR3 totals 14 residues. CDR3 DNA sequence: TGCGCCAGCAGCTTCGGCAGCCACACCGGGGAGCTGTTTTTT. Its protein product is CASSFGSHTGELFF.

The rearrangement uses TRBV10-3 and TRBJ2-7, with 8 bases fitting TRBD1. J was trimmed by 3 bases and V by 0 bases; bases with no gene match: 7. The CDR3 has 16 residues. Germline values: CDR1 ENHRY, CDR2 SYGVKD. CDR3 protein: CAISESRGQAYYEQYF. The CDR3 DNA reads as TGTGCCATCAGTGAGTCGAGGGGACAGGCCTACTACGAGCAGTACTTC.

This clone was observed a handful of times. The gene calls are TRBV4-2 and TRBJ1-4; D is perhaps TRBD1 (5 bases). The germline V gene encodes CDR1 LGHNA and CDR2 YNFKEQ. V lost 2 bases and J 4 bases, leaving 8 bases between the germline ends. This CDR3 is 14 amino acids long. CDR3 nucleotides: TGTGCCAGCAGCCAACCCCAGGGTAATGAAAAACTGTTTTTT. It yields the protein CASSQPQGNEKLFF.

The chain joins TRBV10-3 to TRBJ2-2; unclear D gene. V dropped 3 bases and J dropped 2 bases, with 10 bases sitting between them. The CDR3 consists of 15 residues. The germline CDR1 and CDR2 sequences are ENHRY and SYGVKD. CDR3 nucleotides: TGTGCCATCAGTGAAATGGTAGCTAACACCGGGGAGCTGTTTTTT. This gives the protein CAISEMVANTGELFF.

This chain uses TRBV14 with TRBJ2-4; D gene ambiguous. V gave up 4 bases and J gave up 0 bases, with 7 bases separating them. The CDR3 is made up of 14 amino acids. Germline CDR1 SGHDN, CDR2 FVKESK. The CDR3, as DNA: TGTGCCAGCAGCCGATCGCTAGCCAAAAACATTCAGTACTTC. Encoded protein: CASSRSLAKNIQYF.

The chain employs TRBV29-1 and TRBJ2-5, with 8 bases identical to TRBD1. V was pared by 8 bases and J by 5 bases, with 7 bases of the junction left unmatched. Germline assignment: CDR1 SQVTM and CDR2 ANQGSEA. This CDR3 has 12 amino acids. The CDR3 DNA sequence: TGCAGCATCCAGGGGGCGCGTGAGACCCAGTACTTC. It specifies CSIQGARETQYF.

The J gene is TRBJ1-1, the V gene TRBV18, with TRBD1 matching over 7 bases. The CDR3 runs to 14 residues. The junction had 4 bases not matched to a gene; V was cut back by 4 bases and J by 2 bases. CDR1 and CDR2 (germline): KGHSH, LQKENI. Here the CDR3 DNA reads TGTGCCAGCTCACGGGGACAGCCAAACACTGAAGCTTTCTTT. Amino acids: CASSRGQPNTEAFF. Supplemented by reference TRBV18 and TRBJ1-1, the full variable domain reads NAGVMQNPRHLVRRRGQEARLRCSPMKGHSHVYWYRQLPEEGLKFMVYLQKENIIDESGMPKERFSAEFPKEGPSILRIQQVVRGDSAAYFCASSRGQPNTEAFFGQGTRLTVV.

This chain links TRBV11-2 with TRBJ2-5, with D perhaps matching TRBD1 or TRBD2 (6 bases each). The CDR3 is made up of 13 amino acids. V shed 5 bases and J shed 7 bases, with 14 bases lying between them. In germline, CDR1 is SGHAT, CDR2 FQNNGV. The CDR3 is CASSPGGPRTQYF. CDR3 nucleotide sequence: TGTGCCAGCAGCCCCGGGGGCCCGCGGACCCAGTACTTC.

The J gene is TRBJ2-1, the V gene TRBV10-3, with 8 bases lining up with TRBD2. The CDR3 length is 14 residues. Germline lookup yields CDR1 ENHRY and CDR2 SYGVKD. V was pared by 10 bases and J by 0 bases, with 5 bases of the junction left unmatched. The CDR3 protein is CATQAGVSYNEQFF. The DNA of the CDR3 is TGTGCCACCCAAGCGGGAGTCTCCTACAATGAGCAGTTCTTC.

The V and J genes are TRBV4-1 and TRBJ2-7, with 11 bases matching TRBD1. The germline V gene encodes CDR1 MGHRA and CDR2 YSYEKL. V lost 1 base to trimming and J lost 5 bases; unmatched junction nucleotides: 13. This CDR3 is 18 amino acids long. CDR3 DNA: TGCGCCAGCAGCCAAGTATTTGGGGGGACAGGGGGTGTAGACGAGCAGTACTTC. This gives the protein CASSQVFGGTGGVDEQYF.

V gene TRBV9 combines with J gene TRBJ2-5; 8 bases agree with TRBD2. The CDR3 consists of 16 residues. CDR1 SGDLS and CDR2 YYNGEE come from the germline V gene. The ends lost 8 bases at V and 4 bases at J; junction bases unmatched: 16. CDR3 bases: TGTGCCAGTGGAATCGGGACTAGTGCCTTCACAGAGACCCAGTACTTC. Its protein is CASGIGTSAFTETQYF. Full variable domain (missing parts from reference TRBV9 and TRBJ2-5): DSGVTQTPKHLITATGQRVTLRCSPRSGDLSVYWYQQSLDQGLQFLIQYYNGEERAKGNILERFSAQQFPDLHSELNLSSLELGDSALYFCASGIGTSAFTETQYFGPGTRLLVL.

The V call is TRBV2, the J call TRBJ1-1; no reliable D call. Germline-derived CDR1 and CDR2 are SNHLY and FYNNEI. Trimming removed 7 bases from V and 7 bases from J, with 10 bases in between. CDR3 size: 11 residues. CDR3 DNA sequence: TGTGCCAGCAACGGGCCGTATGAAGCTTTCTTT. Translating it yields CASNGPYEAFF.

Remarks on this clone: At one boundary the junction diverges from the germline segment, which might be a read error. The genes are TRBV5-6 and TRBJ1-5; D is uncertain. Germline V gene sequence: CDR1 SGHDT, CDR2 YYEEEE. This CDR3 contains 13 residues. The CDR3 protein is CASSLGGGRISFF. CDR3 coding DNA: TGTGCCAGCAGCTTGGGGGGAGGCCGCATTTCCTTTTTT.